This note documents a single TCR beta chain sequence. Antigen unknown. The data were taken from a study of shared clonotypes between healthy human individuals. Overall study: A donor's plate count was three for CD4 naive and three for CD4 memory; CD8 naive had two and CD8 memory one. Findings and caveats of the study: Between a few donors, naive CD4 clonotypes were shared at a level of about 5%. What limited the represented genetic and exposure-history diversity was the small number of donors.

The DNA input per sorted-subset replicate PCR was approximately 210 ng, corresponding to roughly 31,000 T cell genomes. Clones were sequenced by immunoSEQ multiplex PCR, and TCRdb holds only the in-frame ones, with some missing. The sample has about 2.4 million clones, more than 85% seen once; the top ten hold around 0.37%. CDR3 length: 13 amino acids. Trimming removed 5 bases at V and 4 bases at J, with 12 bases between. Per germline, CDR1 SEHNR and CDR2 FQNEAQ (reference sequence). The TCR sequence derives from a man aged 18 to 35 in good health. Some clones in this sample may be carry-over from other donors' samples. The V call is TRBV7-9, the J call TRBJ2-7, with unresolved D. Sample: naive CD4+ T cells from PBMCs. Subset specified: CD45RA+ positively selected. The CDR3 nucleotides read TGTGCCAGCAGCCCCTCCTCCCCGTACGAGCAGTACTTC. It yields the protein CASSPSSPYEQYF.